These 30 T cell receptor beta chains came from one sample sequenced in a study of cytomegalovirus exposure and HLA in healthy donors (TCRdb year 2017). The library was prepared using the immunoSEQ multiplex PCR assay. The multiplex PCR relied on a mix of 60 forward primers for TCR Vbeta segments and 13 reverse primers for TCR Jbeta segments. Imported from immuneACCESS, the table was reduced by TCRdb to in-frame sequences with V and J called. These copies leave out some clones; in studies compared against another copy, an unresolved V gene accounts for under half, and the cause of the remainder is not known. The sample table records fewer than 150,000 clones. The leading ten clones occupy roughly 2% of the sample. The sample comprised PBMCs. The receptor source for this set is a woman aged 60 to 75 in good health and CMV-seronegative.

The chain links TRBV6-1 to TRBJ1-4; the D is unclear. The germline V gene encodes CDR1 MNHNS and CDR2 SASEGT. The CDR3 length is 15 residues. The ends were cut back, 7 bases at V and 0 bases at J, with 12 bases in the middle. CDR3 loop: CASTTGGATNEKLFF. CDR3 nucleotides: TGTGCCAGCACCACTGGCGGTGCAACTAATGAAAAACTGTTTTTT.

This chain uses TRBV5-1 with TRBJ2-5; 8 nucleotides line up with TRBD2. V lost 4 bases, J lost 2 bases, and 7 bases stayed unmatched. CDR3 length: 15 amino acids. Per germline, CDR1 SGHRS and CDR2 YFSETQ. The CDR3 DNA reads TGCGCCAGCAGCACTAGAAGCGGGGGACAAGAGACCCAGTACTTC. Protein: CASSTRSGGQETQYF.

This chain joins TRBV7-8 and TRBJ2-1; tentatively, D is TRBD2 (5 bases). The V and J ends lost 0 bases and 1 base respectively, with 7 bases between them. Germline lookup yields CDR1 SGHVS and CDR2 FQNEAQ. The CDR3 consists of 15 residues. As DNA, the CDR3 is TGTGCCAGCAGCTTAGCGGGAGTATCCTACAATGAGCAGTTCTTC. It specifies CASSLAGVSYNEQFF.

In DNA form, the CDR3 reads TGCGCCAGCGGTAGGACAGGGGATAGCACAGATACGCAGTATTTT. Its translation: CASGRTGDSTDTQYF. J is TRBJ2-3 and V is TRBV5-1, with 9 bases matching TRBD1. The CDR3 sequence is 15 residues long. V gave up 7 bases and J gave up 0 bases; unmatched junction bases: 6. Germline loops: CDR1 SGHRS, CDR2 YFSETQ.

This chain joins TRBV28 and TRBJ1-6, with TRBD1 identical over 9 bases. Germline CDR1 MDHEN, CDR2 SYDVKM. The ends lost 7 bases at V and 1 base at J; junction bases unmatched: 17. The CDR3 is made up of 20 amino acids. The CDR3, as DNA: TGTGCCAGCAACCTTAGAGGTTTCGGACAGGGGATATCCTATAATTCACCCCTCCACTTT. It encodes CASNLRGFGQGISYNSPLHF.

The genes are TRBV28 and TRBJ2-5; perhaps TRBD2 as D (7 bases). CDR1 is MDHEN and CDR2 is SYDVKM in the germline V gene. V was cut by 7 bases and J by 1 base, with 16 bases left in between. CDR3 length: 15 residues. The CDR3 sequence: CASKKPGGLQETQYF. The CDR3 DNA is TGTGCCAGCAAAAAACCCGGGGGGCTCCAAGAGACCCAGTACTTC.

The CDR3 bases are TGTGCCAGCAGCTCTAGCAGGGGGAACTATGGCTACACCTTC. Its protein is CASSSSRGNYGYTF. This chain links TRBV27 with TRBJ1-2; 7 nucleotides align to TRBD1. V lost 6 bases and J lost 2; bases outside the gene matches: 6. The CDR3 is 14 amino acids. Germline loops: CDR1 MNHEY, CDR2 SMNVEV (reference sequence).

This chain links TRBV6-6 with TRBJ2-7; 8 nucleotides match TRBD1. The germline V gene encodes CDR1 MNHNY and CDR2 SVGAGI (reference sequence). V lost 6 bases, J lost 4 bases, and 8 bases stayed unmatched. The CDR3 is made up of 14 amino acids. The CDR3 region is CASSPGQGGYEQYF. The DNA for the CDR3 is TGTGCCAGCAGCCCCGGACAGGGCGGATACGAGCAGTACTTC.

The chain has TRBV6-5 and TRBJ1-4, with 8 nucleotides matching TRBD1. The CDR3 contains 14 residues. Germline lookup yields CDR1 MNHEY and CDR2 SVGAGI. Losses at the gene ends were 6 bases for V and 7 bases for J; bases not matched to a gene: 7. The CDR3 spells CASSSGGAGEKLFF. CDR3 bases: TGTGCCAGCAGCTCAGGGGGCGCGGGTGAAAAACTGTTTTTT.

The chain carries TRBV10-2 and TRBJ2-7; 12 nucleotides align to TRBD2. The germline V gene has CDR1 WSHSY and CDR2 SAAADI. V dropped 0 bases and J dropped 2; count of bases not matched to a gene: 5. The CDR3 loop spans 17 amino acids. CDR3 residues: CASSESAASGRAYEQYF. The CDR3 DNA reads TGCGCCAGCAGTGAGTCTGCTGCTAGCGGGAGGGCCTACGAGCAGTACTTC.

The chain joins TRBV5-4 to TRBJ2-7; TRBD1 agrees at 8 bases. The germline V gene encodes CDR1 SGHNT and CDR2 YYREEE (reference sequence). The CDR3 runs to 15 residues. With V trimmed by 2 bases and J by 3 bases, 7 bases remained unmatched. The CDR3 sequence is CASSFGQGADYEQYF. In DNA, the CDR3 is TGTGCCAGCAGCTTTGGGCAGGGGGCTGACTACGAGCAGTACTTC.

This rearrangement joins TRBV13 to TRBJ1-4; 7 bases fit TRBD1. Germline trimming cut 2 bases from V and 3 bases from J; bases unmatched to any gene: 6. This CDR3 has 16 residues. Germline CDR1 PRHDT, CDR2 FYEKMQ (reference sequence). CDR3 residues: CASSLRAGQANEKLFF. CDR3 sequence (DNA): TGTGCCAGCAGCTTAAGAGCCGGACAGGCTAATGAAAAACTGTTTTTT.

The chain uses TRBV6-5 and TRBJ2-7; possible D gene TRBD2, 7 bases. Germline V gene sequence: CDR1 MNHEY, CDR2 SVGAGI. The germline V and J ends were trimmed by 6 bases and 7 bases, with 19 bases remaining between them. CDR3 length: 14 amino acids. The CDR3 DNA is TGTGCCAGCAGGCTCGGACGGGGGGCGAATGAGCAGTACTTC. It codes for CASRLGRGANEQYF.

V is TRBV7-9 and J is TRBJ1-4, with a weak D call TRBD1 (6 bases). There are 16 residues in the CDR3. Trimming stripped 1 base from V and 0 bases from J, with 9 bases between. CDR1 and CDR2 (germline): SEHNR, FQNEAQ (reference sequence). The CDR3 loop reads CASSLGQAATNEKLFF. The DNA of the CDR3 is TGTGCCAGCAGCTTAGGACAGGCCGCAACTAATGAAAAACTGTTTTTT.

The rearrangement links TRBV4-1 to TRBJ2-7; 10 bases agree with TRBD1. After removal of 4 bases from V and 7 bases from J, the junction contained 13 bases not matched to a gene. CDR3 length equals 16 residues. Per germline, CDR1 MGHRA and CDR2 YSYEKL. CDR3 nucleotides: TGCGCCAGCAGCCGAGGTCCGGGACAGGGGACTAAGGAGCAGTACTTC. It translates to CASSRGPGQGTKEQYF.

The rearrangement joins TRBV30 to TRBJ1-5; D remains unclear. The CDR3 contains 13 residues. With 1 base removed from V and 2 bases from J, the gap between germline ends came to 6 bases. The germline gives CDR1 GTSNPN, CDR2 SVGIG (reference sequence). CDR3 in DNA: TGTGCCTGGAGTGAGCGCGGCAATCAGCCCCAGCATTTT. Protein product: CAWSERGNQPQHF.

J is TRBJ2-7 and V is TRBV6-1, with 8 bases aligning to TRBD2. The CDR3 consists of 15 residues. Germline V CDR1 and CDR2: MNHNS, SASEGT. With 2 bases clipped from V and 3 bases from J, the junction kept 6 bases outside the gene matches. CDR3 in amino acids: CASSESPGLVYEQYF. CDR3 bases: TGTGCCAGCAGTGAATCCCCGGGACTAGTCTACGAGCAGTACTTC.

The V gene is TRBV2, the J gene TRBJ2-3; D is perhaps TRBD2 (5 bases). In germline, CDR1 is SNHLY, CDR2 FYNNEI. This CDR3 is 14 amino acids long. The ends were cut back, 6 bases at V and 1 base at J, with 11 bases in the middle. The CDR3 spells CASRVDSRTDTQYF. The CDR3 DNA is TGTGCCAGCAGGGTGGACTCTCGCACAGATACGCAGTATTTT.

The chain carries TRBV6-5 and TRBJ2-7; the D gene is possibly TRBD2 (6 bases). Trimming pared 2 bases from V and 6 bases from J, leaving 14 bases between. Germline-derived CDR1 and CDR2 are MNHEY and SVGAGI. The CDR3 totals 14 residues. The CDR3 region is CASSYLQGGGEQYF. In nucleotides, the CDR3 is TGTGCCAGCAGTTACCTCCAGGGAGGCGGCGAGCAGTACTTC.

The gene calls are TRBV2 and TRBJ2-7; 8 bases are shared with TRBD1. The CDR3 runs 14 residues. J was trimmed by 3 bases and V by 8 bases; bases with no gene match: 9. From germline, CDR1 is SNHLY and CDR2 FYNNEI. The CDR3 nucleotides are TGTGCCAGCCGGACGGACAGGGTGAACTACGAGCAGTACTTC. This gives the protein CASRTDRVNYEQYF.

The chain links TRBV5-1 to TRBJ2-1; no reliable D call. Between the trimmed V and J ends, which lost 5 bases and 0 bases, there was a span of 6 bases. The CDR3 is made up of 13 amino acids. Looked up from germline, CDR1 is SGHRS and CDR2 is YFSETQ. This CDR3 is CASSSSSYNEQFF. The CDR3 region has the DNA TGCGCCAGCAGTTCGAGCTCCTACAATGAGCAGTTCTTC.

The V call is TRBV13, the J call TRBJ1-3; possibly TRBD1 for D (5 bases). CDR3 length: 15 amino acids. Germline V gene lookup returns CDR1 PRHDT and CDR2 FYEKMQ (reference sequence). V was trimmed by 5 bases and J by 2 bases, leaving 13 bases between them. CDR3 in DNA: TGTGCCAGCAGCCCGCGTCCGGGGGCTGGAAACACCATATATTTT. Translation gives CASSPRPGAGNTIYF.

The J gene is TRBJ2-1, the V gene TRBV11-2, with TRBD2 identical over 11 bases. V shed 1 base and J 13 bases; nucleotides not matched to a gene: 3. Germline lookup yields CDR1 SGHAT and CDR2 FQNNGV. This CDR3 is 13 amino acids long. The CDR3 loop reads CASSLGTSGRQFF. As DNA, the CDR3 is TGTGCCAGCAGCTTAGGGACTAGCGGGCGACAGTTCTTC.

The V call is TRBV28, the J call TRBJ1-1; D is unresolved. Germline assignment: CDR1 MDHEN and CDR2 SYDVKM. The CDR3 length is 16 residues. The V end was cut by 2 bases, the J end by 8 bases, with 21 bases between. CDR3 nucleotide sequence: TGTGCCAGCAGTTTAATTCTGAGATTACCGGGTGGGGAAGCTTTCTTT. Translation: CASSLILRLPGGEAFF.

The rearrangement joins TRBV27 to TRBJ2-7; 11 bases map to TRBD2. The V gene's germline CDR1 is MNHEY and CDR2 SMNVEV (reference sequence). The trim removed 6 bases at V and 2 bases at J, leaving 6 bases unmatched. This CDR3 is 15 amino acids long. The CDR3 protein is CASRAGLAETYEQYF. The CDR3 nucleotides read TGTGCCAGCAGGGCGGGACTAGCGGAGACCTACGAGCAGTACTTC.

This chain links TRBV5-1 with TRBJ2-5, with D possibly matching TRBD2 (5 bases). The germline V gene encodes CDR1 SGHRS and CDR2 YFSETQ. The CDR3 runs 15 residues. V lost 4 bases and J lost 5, with 18 bases in between. The CDR3 region has the DNA TGCGCCAGCAGCGGACTTGGTTCCGGGGAGGAGACCCAGTACTTC. This sequence encodes CASSGLGSGEETQYF.

The chain recombines TRBV5-1 with TRBJ2-2, with a weak D call TRBD1 (6 bases). The V end lost 8 bases, the J end lost 4 bases, and 18 bases lay between the germline ends. In germline, CDR1 is SGHRS, CDR2 YFSETQ. The CDR3 is 15 amino acids. The CDR3 bases are TGCGCCAGTGAACAGGGCGCGGGCGGCACCGGGGAGCTGTTTTTT. It is translated as CASEQGAGGTGELFF.

The gene calls are TRBV10-2 and TRBJ2-5; TRBD1 agrees at 9 bases. V lost 8 bases to trimming and J lost 5 bases; unmatched junction nucleotides: 6. The germline CDR1 and CDR2 sequences are WSHSY and SAAADI. This CDR3 is built from 13 residues. The CDR3 bases are TGCGCCAGCGGGGACAGGGCTTGGGAGACCCAGTACTTC. Residues: CASGDRAWETQYF.

V and J are TRBV5-1 and TRBJ1-6; 11 bases are a match to TRBD1. Germline loops: CDR1 SGHRS, CDR2 YFSETQ. The CDR3 extends over 16 amino acids. The trim removed 4 bases at V and 10 bases at J, leaving 10 bases unmatched. This CDR3 reads CASSDQDRGRGSPLHF. The CDR3 DNA sequence: TGCGCCAGCAGCGACCAGGACAGGGGGCGCGGGTCACCCCTCCACTTT. Variable domain in full (rest from reference TRBV5-1 and TRBJ1-6): KAGVTQTPRYLIKTRGQQVTLSCSPISGHRSVSWYQQTPGQGLQFLFEYFSETQRNKGNFPGRFSGRQFSNSRSEMNVSTLELGDSALYLCASSDQDRGRGSPLHFGNGTRLTVT.

DNA for the CDR3: TGCGCCAGCAGCTTGGTGACAGGGTCCTACGAGCAGTACTTC. Translated, it gives CASSLVTGSYEQYF. The rearrangement links TRBV5-1 to TRBJ2-7; 7 bases are a match to TRBD1. The CDR3 sequence is 14 residues long. V shed 0 bases, J shed 1 base, and the junction held 1 base outside the gene matches. Germline CDR1 and CDR2: SGHRS and YFSETQ.